The 26 T cell receptor beta chains reported below all come from one sample, sequenced in a study of blood T cells in healthy people across ages. For the second PCR, which ran for roughly 7 to 11 cycles, a sample-barcoded 5' primer and a J-beta primer mix were used. MiXCR was run by TCRdb on the 5' RACE reads, yielding one entry per CDR3 protein. Here the sample spans around 1,800,000 distinct CDR3 sequences, around 40% being singletons. Sequenced: blood. Every receptor here comes from a human donor in good health.

This clonotype was detected many times. This chain joins TRBV29-1 and TRBJ1-1; D gene unclear. Germline CDR1 and CDR2: SQVTM and ANQGSEA. The CDR3 has 11 amino acids. The V and J ends lost 4 bases and 1 base respectively, with 4 bases between them. In DNA form, the CDR3 reads TGCAGCGTTGTAGAGAACACTGAAGCTTTCTTT. Residues: CSVVENTEAFF. Full variable domain (remainder filled in from reference TRBV29-1 and TRBJ1-1): SAVISQKPSRDICQRGTSLTIQCQVDSQVTMMFWYRQQPGQSLTLIATANQGSEATYESGFVIDKFPISRPNLTFSTLTVSNMSPEDSSIYLCSVVENTEAFFGQGTRLTVV.

The rearrangement joins TRBV4-2 to TRBJ2-3; TRBD2 matches 8 bases. J gave up 1 base and V 3 bases, and 3 bases lay outside the gene matches. Germline V CDR1 and CDR2: LGHNA, YNFKEQ. CDR3 length: 15 amino acids. The CDR3 DNA sequence: TGTGCCAGCAGCCAGCGGGGGGCCGGCACAGATACGCAGTATTTT. Its translation is CASSQRGAGTDTQYF.

The chain carries TRBV5-1 and TRBJ2-6; D ambiguous. V gave up 1 base and J gave up 0 bases, with 8 bases separating them. The CDR3 is 16 amino acids. Germline lookup yields CDR1 SGHRS and CDR2 YFSETQ. Written as DNA, the CDR3 is TGCGCCAGCAGCTTGTACAGCCTCTCTGGGGCCAACGTCCTGACTTTC. It codes for CASSLYSLSGANVLTF.

The chain carries TRBV6-5 and TRBJ1-1; weak D call: TRBD1 (6 bases). Germline CDR1 reads MNHEY; CDR2 reads SVGAGI. The V end was cut by 8 bases, the J end by 11 bases, with 18 bases between. This CDR3 is built from 12 residues. The CDR3 DNA is TGTGCCAGCGGCCATGATAGGGGGGGCGCTTTCTTT. It is translated as CASGHDRGGAFF.

There are a few counts of this clonotype. One junction end disagrees with the germline gene, perhaps due to a read error. The rearrangement links TRBV29-1 to TRBJ2-5; 7 bases agree with TRBD1. Looked up from germline, CDR1 is SQVTM and CDR2 is ANQGSEA. The CDR3 spans 13 residues. In DNA form, the CDR3 reads TGCAGCGCGACGGGACAGACTAAAGAGACCCGGTACTTC. It translates to CSATGQTKETRYF.

This clonotype was detected only a few times. The chain is built from TRBV29-1 and TRBJ2-5; D may be TRBD1 or TRBD2 (5 bases each). The ends were cut back, 0 bases at V and 11 bases at J, with 16 bases in the middle. The CDR3 consists of 13 residues. CDR1 is SQVTM and CDR2 is ANQGSEA in the germline V gene. The CDR3 nucleotides are TGCAGCGTTGAAGATCGTGGGGGAGAGAAGCAGTACTTC. Its protein product is CSVEDRGGEKQYF.

This clonotype was seen a handful of times. The chain has TRBV20-1 and TRBJ2-7; no reliable D call. V was pared by 1 base and J by 3 bases, with 10 bases between. This CDR3 spans 13 amino acids. Germline values: CDR1 DFQATT, CDR2 SNEGSKA (reference sequence). CDR3 sequence (DNA): TGCAGTGCTAGAGCCAACAGAATCTACGAGCAGTACTTC. It encodes CSARANRIYEQYF.

The CDR3 spells CASRLRGDTDTQYF. Written as DNA, the CDR3 is TGTGCCAGCAGGTTGCGGGGGGACACAGATACGCAGTATTTT. The chain combines TRBV7-9 with TRBJ2-3; 8 bases match TRBD2. The V segment lost 6 bases and the J segment 2 bases; nucleotides outside the gene matches: 4. The CDR3 loop spans 14 amino acids. The germline V gene encodes CDR1 SEHNR and CDR2 FQNEAQ (reference sequence). Full variable domain (missing parts from reference TRBV7-9 and TRBJ2-3): DTGVSQNPRHKITKRGQNVTFRCDPISEHNRLYWYRQTLGQGPEFLTYFQNEAQLEKSRLLSDRFSAERPKGSFSTLEIQRTEQGDSAMYLCASRLRGDTDTQYFGPGTRLTVL.

In its sample, this clonotype was seen a few times. The V and J genes are TRBV6-2 or TRBV6-3 and TRBJ2-6; possibly TRBD1 for D (5 bases). The germline CDR1 and CDR2 sequences are MNHEY and SVGEGT. The CDR3 runs to 16 residues. Trimming stripped 3 bases from V and 2 bases from J, with 11 bases between. CDR3 sequence reads: CASSYSQGAGANVLTF. CDR3 sequence (DNA): TGTGCCAGCAGTTATAGTCAGGGCGCTGGGGCCAACGTCCTGACTTTC.

This clonotype was recorded a few times. J is TRBJ1-1 and V is TRBV12-3 or TRBV12-4; TRBD1 agrees at 9 bases. With 4 bases clipped from V and 5 bases from J, the junction kept 8 bases outside the gene matches. This CDR3 contains 15 residues. DNA for the CDR3: TGTGCCAGCAGTTCCCGGGACAGGGACAGGACTGAAGCTTTCTTT. Its translation is CASSSRDRDRTEAFF.

In regard to this clonotype: The germline gene is not matched at one end of the junction; a read error may be the cause. The chain carries TRBV12-3 or TRBV12-4 and TRBJ2-3; either TRBD1 or TRBD2 may supply D (5 bases each). The CDR3 sequence is 13 residues long. Here the CDR3 reads CAGSRQGVRLQYF. CDR3 nucleotides: TGTGCCGGCAGCCGGCAGGGAGTTCGTTTGCAGTATTTT.

This clonotype was seen repeatedly, ten times or more. The chain has TRBV29-1 and TRBJ2-3; D unclear. V was shortened by 3 bases and J by 4 bases, with 8 bases between the two germline ends. Germline CDR1 and CDR2: SQVTM and ANQGSEA. The CDR3 loop spans 12 amino acids. The CDR3: CSVDSGADTQYF. DNA of the CDR3: TGCAGCGTTGACTCGGGTGCAGATACGCAGTATTTT.

Details on this clonotype: This may be a read error: a much more frequent sequence differs by one nucleotide. This chain joins TRBV9 and TRBJ2-7, with D hard to call. CDR3 size: 14 residues. Germline CDR1 reads SGDLS; CDR2 reads YYNGEE. CDR3 region: CTSSVGLSSYEQYF. CDR3 bases: TGTACCAGCAGCGTAGGCTTGAGCTCCTACGAGCAGTACTTC.

This clonotype was observed a few times. As DNA, the CDR3 is TGCGCCAGCAGCTTGGCCAAGGGACAGCGGAACACTGAAGCTTTCTTT. Protein sequence: CASSLAKGQRNTEAFF. V gene TRBV5-1 combines with J gene TRBJ1-1; 7 nucleotides line up with TRBD1. Trimming at V came to 0 bases and at J to 1 base, leaving 6 bases not matched to a gene. The CDR3 spans 16 residues. CDR1 and CDR2 from the germline V gene are SGHRS and YFSETQ.

CDR3 DNA sequence: TGCGCCAGCAGCGACAGGGGGCGCGGCTACGAGCGGTACTTC. Protein sequence: CASSDRGRGYERYF. The rearrangement links TRBV5-1 to TRBJ2-5; TRBD1 matches 10 bases. The V gene's germline CDR1 is SGHRS and CDR2 YFSETQ. V dropped 4 bases and J dropped 13; count of bases not matched to a gene: 13. The CDR3 has 14 residues.

The chain is built from TRBV7-9 and TRBJ2-1, with 10 nucleotides matching TRBD2. From germline, CDR1 is SEHNR and CDR2 FQNEAQ (reference sequence). V trimming: 2 bases; J trimming: 7 bases; junction bases outside the gene matches: 5. This CDR3 contains 15 residues. In nucleotides, the CDR3 is TGTGCCAGCAGCTTATTCGCTAGCGGGGGAAATGAGCAGTTCTTC. Protein sequence: CASSLFASGGNEQFF.

The chain links TRBV5-6 to TRBJ1-1; 7 bases match TRBD1. Trimming took 7 bases from V and 3 from J; bases not matched to a gene: 12. The germline V gene has CDR1 SGHDT and CDR2 YYEEEE. The CDR3 totals 15 residues. CDR3 DNA: TGTGCCAGCTGGTTGGGTAGGGGGCTGGACACTGAAGCTTTCTTT. Residues: CASWLGRGLDTEAFF. The full variable domain, rest sourced from reference TRBV5-6 and TRBJ1-1, is DAGVTQSPTHLIKTRGQQVTLRCSPKSGHDTVSWYQQALGQGPQFIFQYYEEEERQRGNFPDRFSGHQFPNYSSELNVNALLLGDSALYLCASWLGRGLDTEAFFGQGTRLTVV.

On this clonotype: Its ends do not fully match the called genes, so a read error is possible. V gene TRBV4-1 combines with J gene TRBJ2-3, with 8 bases matching TRBD1. This CDR3 has 14 residues. In germline, CDR1 is MGHRA, CDR2 YSYEKL. The CDR3 DNA reads TGTGCCAGCAGCCAAGAACAGGGGGCAGATACGCAGTATTTT. Its translation is CASSQEQGADTQYF.

This clonotype showed up just a few times. The chain recombines TRBV12-3 or TRBV12-4 with TRBJ1-1; tentative D call: TRBD1 (6 bases). This CDR3 comprises 14 residues. The germline V and J ends were trimmed by 7 bases and 4 bases, with 16 bases remaining between them. CDR3 protein: CASNSRGDGTEAFF. The CDR3 coding sequence is TGTGCCAGCAACTCCAGGGGAGATGGCACTGAAGCTTTCTTT.

This chain joins TRBV27 and TRBJ2-5; TRBD1 might be the D (5 bases). The DNA end is more similar to TRBJ2-7, so the J call may be wrong. Germline CDR1 and CDR2: MNHEY and SMNVEV (reference sequence). This CDR3 comprises 14 residues. The CDR3 bases are TGTGCCAGCAGTTTACAGACAGCAACCTACGAGCAGTACTTC. It is translated as CASSLQTATYEQYF.

This clonotype showed up just a few times. The chain links TRBV7-9 to TRBJ2-7; 8 bases agree with TRBD2. The CDR3 length is 15 residues. The V and J ends lost 4 bases and 3 bases, in that order; junction bases with no gene match: 8. Germline V gene lookup returns CDR1 SEHNR and CDR2 FQNEAQ (reference sequence). The CDR3 loop reads CASSSVAGPLYEQYF. The CDR3 coding sequence is TGTGCCAGCAGCTCCGTAGCGGGGCCCCTCTACGAGCAGTACTTC. The full variable domain, in which reference TRBV7-9 and TRBJ2-7 provide the parts outside the CDR3, is DTGVSQNPRHKITKRGQNVTFRCDPISEHNRLYWYRQTLGQGPEFLTYFQNEAQLEKSRLLSDRFSAERPKGSFSTLEIQRTEQGDSAMYLCASSSVAGPLYEQYFGPGTRLTVT.

The J gene is TRBJ2-7, the V gene TRBV4-1, with D possibly TRBD1 on 5 matching bases. CDR1 MGHRA and CDR2 YSYEKL come from the germline V gene. Trimming stripped 1 base from V and 2 bases from J, with 12 bases between. There are 15 residues in the CDR3. The CDR3 region has the DNA TGCGCCAGCAGCCAAGGGGGCGGAACGCCCTACGAGCAGTACTTC. Translation: CASSQGGGTPYEQYF.

The chain links TRBV12-3 or TRBV12-4 to TRBJ2-7; 8 nucleotides match TRBD1. V lost 3 bases and J lost 4; bases outside the gene matches: 8. This CDR3 contains 15 residues. In DNA, the CDR3 is TGTGCCAGCAGTTTGAGGAGACAGGGGAAATACGAGCAGTACTTC. Translating gives CASSLRRQGKYEQYF.

This chain links TRBV20-1 with TRBJ1-2; no definite D call. The germline V gene encodes CDR1 DFQATT and CDR2 SNEGSKA (reference sequence). Trimming took 1 base from V and 4 from J, leaving 13 bases between them. The CDR3 covers 14 residues. This CDR3 is CSARVGGSSYGYTF. The CDR3 nucleotides read TGCAGTGCTAGAGTAGGCGGATCCTCCTATGGCTACACCTTC.

V usage is TRBV20-1 and J usage is TRBJ2-7; D uncertain. Trimming shortened V by 3 bases and J by 0 bases, and 12 bases separated the two germline ends. The CDR3 contains 14 residues. Germline lookup yields CDR1 DFQATT and CDR2 SNEGSKA (reference sequence). The DNA for the CDR3 is TGCAGTGCTAGGCTACTCTTGAACTCCTACGAGCAGTACTTC. Translating gives CSARLLLNSYEQYF.

This clonotype was detected a few times. This chain joins TRBV28 and TRBJ1-2; 7 positions match TRBD1. Per germline, CDR1 MDHEN and CDR2 SYDVKM. V shed 3 bases and J 6 bases; nucleotides not matched to a gene: 4. The CDR3 spans 13 residues. The CDR3 loop is CASSLYRGDGYTF. DNA for the CDR3: TGTGCCAGCAGTTTGTACAGGGGTGATGGCTACACCTTC.